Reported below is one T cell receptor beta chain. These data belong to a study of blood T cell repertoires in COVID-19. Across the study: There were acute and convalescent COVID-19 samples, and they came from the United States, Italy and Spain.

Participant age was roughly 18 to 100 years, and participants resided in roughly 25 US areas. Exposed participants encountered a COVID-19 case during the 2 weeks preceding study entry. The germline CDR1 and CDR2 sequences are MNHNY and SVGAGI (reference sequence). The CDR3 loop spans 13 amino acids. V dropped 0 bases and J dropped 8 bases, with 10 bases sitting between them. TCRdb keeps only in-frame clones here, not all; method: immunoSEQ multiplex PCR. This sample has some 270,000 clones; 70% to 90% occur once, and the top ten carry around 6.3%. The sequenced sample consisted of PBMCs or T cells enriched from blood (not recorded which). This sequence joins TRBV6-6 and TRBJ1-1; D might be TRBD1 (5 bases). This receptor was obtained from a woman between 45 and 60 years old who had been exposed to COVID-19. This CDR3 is CASSYSGRVEAFF. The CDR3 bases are TGTGCCAGCAGTTACTCGGGCAGGGTCGAAGCTTTCTTT.